This T cell receptor (beta chain) was found in a study of identical twins. The V gene end was trimmed by 5 bases and the J gene end by 8 bases; junction bases not matched to a gene: 7. Looked up from germline, CDR1 is SGHTA and CDR2 is FQGNSA. The CDR3 totals 16 residues. cDNA carried unique molecular identifiers, and a universal primer site was added by template switching. Using its own MiXCR run on the 5' RACE reads, TCRdb lists one record per CDR3 protein. The sample carries 1.5 million or so distinct CDR3 sequences, around 33% recorded once. The sample was cord blood. This chain connects TRBV7-2 to TRBJ2-1; 15 positions match TRBD2. The sequence was obtained from a newborn girl in good health. CDR3 region: CASSPGTSGGSYEQFF. CDR3 sequence (DNA): TGTGCCAGCAGCCCGGGGACTAGCGGGGGGTCATATGAGCAGTTCTTC.